Listed below are T cell receptor beta chains from one sample, sequenced in a study of post-analysis software for immune sequencing data. TCRdb used MiXCR to reprocess the PCR reads, holding one entry per CDR3 protein. In the table there are about 820,000 distinct CDR3 sequences, about 57% of which are singletons. Sequencing was done on a sample of blood. These receptors all stem from a girl under 18 with multiple sclerosis. Both conserved end residues are part of each CDR3. D genes are given only for firm matches. The listing skips clone size in some rows; elsewhere it reads once, few, many or a size class.

abundance	d_gene	v_gene	j_gene	CDR3aa	CDR3nt
.	.	TRBV15	TRBJ2-5	CATQKGEETQYF	TGTGCCACGCAGAAGGGGGAAGAGACCCAGTACTTC
few	TRBD2	TRBV6-2/TRBV6-3	TRBJ2-7	CASSYSETSGDFYEQYF	TGTGCCAGCAGTTACTCGGAGACTAGCGGGGACTTCTACGAGCAGTACTTC
.	.	TRBV10-3	TRBJ2-1	CAIRKHLSSYNEQFF	TGTGCCATCAGAAAACACCTGAGCTCCTACAATGAGCAGTTCTTC
.	TRBD1	TRBV15	TRBJ1-5	CATSRMWDRASNQPQHF	TGTGCCACCAGCAGAATGTGGGACAGGGCTTCGAATCAGCCCCAGCATTTT
once	.	TRBV25-1	TRBJ1-1	CASSDPGRPNTEAFF	TGTGCCAGCAGTGACCCGGGACGGCCGAACACTGAAGCTTTCTTT
.	.	TRBV28	TRBJ2-1	CASIDGPYNEQFF	TGTGCCAGCATAGACGGTCCTTACAATGAGCAGTTCTTC
.	TRBD1	TRBV6-1	TRBJ1-1	CASSTPGQHWTEAFF	TGTGCCAGCAGTACCCCGGGACAGCACTGGACTGAAGCTTTCTTT
once	.	TRBV15	TRBJ2-7	CATSRDRSLGEQYF	TGTGCCACCAGCAGAGATCGGTCATTGGGCGAGCAGTACTTC
few	TRBD2	TRBV29-1	TRBJ2-1	CSVQTSGGSYNEQFF	TGCAGCGTCCAAACTAGCGGGGGCTCCTACAATGAGCAGTTCTTC
.	TRBD1	TRBV12-5	TRBJ2-7	CASGRGQGAHEQYF	TGTGCTAGTGGCCGGGGACAGGGGGCACACGAGCAGTACTTC
once	.	TRBV4-1	TRBJ2-7	CASSQAPGKSDEQYF	TGCGCCAGCAGCCAGGCTCCTGGAAAGTCCGACGAGCAGTACTTC
.	.	TRBV18	TRBJ2-7	CASSRQVGSYEQYF	TGTGCCAGCTCACGGCAGGTAGGAAGCTACGAGCAGTACTTC
.	TRBD1	TRBV7-9	TRBJ1-5	CASSEVGQGSAISNQPQHF	TGTGCCAGCAGCGAAGTGGGACAGGGGTCCGCAATTAGCAATCAGCCCCAGCATTTT
.	.	TRBV20-1	TRBJ1-5	CSASQGPSQPQHF	TGCAGTGCTAGCCAGGGCCCGAGTCAGCCCCAGCATTTT
few	TRBD1	TRBV24-1	TRBJ2-5	CATSDSLGQGARETQYF	TGTGCCACCAGTGATTCGCTTGGACAGGGGGCGCGAGAGACCCAGTACTTC
.	.	TRBV7-8	TRBJ2-3	CASSPGTQSTDTQYF	TGTGCCAGCAGCCCCGGGACACAAAGCACAGATACGCAGTATTTT
.	.	TRBV18	TRBJ1-3	CASSLTESSGNTIYF	TGTGCCAGCTCACTAACTGAGAGCTCTGGAAACACCATATATTTT
few	.	TRBV4-1	TRBJ1-2	CASSQGPGAGGYTF	TGCGCCAGCAGCCAAGGTCCAGGGGCGGGAGGCTACACCTTC
once	TRBD2	TRBV15	TRBJ2-1	CATSLPTSDPRDNEQFF	TGTGCCACCAGCCTCCCTACTAGCGACCCTCGGGACAATGAGCAGTTCTTC
.	TRBD2	TRBV5-1	TRBJ2-1	CASSQLGGRAYYNEQFF	TGCGCCAGCAGCCAGTTGGGGGGGAGGGCCTACTACAATGAGCAGTTCTTC
.	.	TRBV29-1	TRBJ1-2	CSVEDPGLGGYTF	TGCAGCGTTGAAGATCCCGGGCTAGGGGGCTACACCTTC
.	.	TRBV5-1	TRBJ2-7	CASSEKYEQYF	TGCGCCAGCAGCGAGAAATACGAGCAGTACTTC
few	.	TRBV20-1	TRBJ1-2	CSARKAGGGYTF	TGCAGTGCTAGAAAGGCCGGGGGTGGCTACACCTTC
.	TRBD1	TRBV27	TRBJ2-7	CASSFRGSGQGAYEQYF	TGTGCCAGCAGTTTTCGTGGGTCGGGACAGGGAGCTTACGAGCAGTACTTC
.	.	TRBV21-1	TRBJ2-7	CASSKGMLVRSYEQYF	TGTGCCAGCAGCAAGGGAATGCTAGTCCGCTCCTACGAGCAGTACTTC
few	TRBD2	TRBV7-2	TRBJ2-5	CASSLGPGGRETQYF	TGTGCCAGCAGCTTAGGCCCGGGAGGTAGAGAGACCCAGTACTTC
.	.	TRBV12-3/TRBV12-4	TRBJ1-5	CASSFKPISNSNQPQHF	TGTGCCAGCAGTTTCAAGCCCATATCCAATAGCAATCAGCCCCAGCATTTT
.	TRBD1	TRBV25-1	TRBJ2-7	CASSEYGDRVHEQYF	TGTGCCAGCAGTGAATATGGGGACAGGGTCCACGAGCAGTACTTC
.	TRBD2	TRBV5-1	TRBJ2-7	CASRWEGAYEQYF	TGCGCCAGCAGGTGGGAGGGAGCCTACGAGCAGTACTTC
few	TRBD2	TRBV15	TRBJ2-7	CATSRVAGSPPGHQYF	TGTGCCACCAGCAGAGTAGCGGGAAGCCCCCCGGGGCATCAGTACTTC
few	TRBD2	TRBV18	TRBJ2-4	CASSQGGLAKNIQYF	TGTGCCAGCTCTCAGGGAGGGCTAGCCAAAAACATTCAGTACTTC
.	.	TRBV2	TRBJ1-2	CASRFNVNYGYTF	TGTGCCAGCCGCTTCAACGTCAACTATGGCTACACCTTC
few	.	TRBV6-1	TRBJ2-3	CASSEDRDSSTDTQYF	TGTGCCAGCAGTGAAGATCGGGACTCTAGCACAGATACGCAGTATTTT
many	TRBD2	TRBV7-2	TRBJ2-3	CASSLETSGGMDTQYF	TGTGCCAGCAGCTTAGAAACTAGCGGGGGAATGGATACGCAGTATTTT
few	.	TRBV29-1	TRBJ2-3	CSVAEGQRGTDTQYF	TGCAGCGTCGCAGAGGGACAAAGGGGCACAGATACGCAGTATTTT
.	.	TRBV5-6	TRBJ2-7	CASSLYSRQGAEQYF	TGTGCCAGCAGCTTGTATTCTCGGCAGGGAGCCGAGCAGTACTTC